A selection of T cell receptor beta chains follows, all from one sample in a study of identical twins. One entry per CDR3 protein results from TCRdb running MiXCR on the 5' RACE reads. The repertoire holds some 730,000 distinct CDR3 sequences, with about 20% as singletons. This sample was also put to use in a study of T cells expressing NK-cell markers.

Material for sequencing was PBMCs. The source is a woman under 30 in good health. CDR3s include the opening cysteine and the closing phenylalanine or tryptophan. The D gene is left open where the match is weak. Expanded clones are given a class, and other clones once, few, many or no size at all.

clone_size: -; v_call: TRBV5-1; j_call: TRBJ1-2; d_call: -; cdr3_nt: TGCGCCAGCAGCTTGGAGGCAGGGACTGGCTACACCTTC; cdr3_aa: CASSLEAGTGYTF
clone_size: few; v_call: TRBV20-1; j_call: TRBJ2-1; d_call: -; cdr3_nt: TGCAGTGTTAGGGGACTTAACAATGAGCAGTTCTTC; cdr3_aa: CSVRGLNNEQFF
clone_size: -; v_call: TRBV11-2; j_call: TRBJ1-2; d_call: -; cdr3_nt: TGTGCCAGCAGCTTCAGCTGGTCGGGGCCCGGCTACACCTTC; cdr3_aa: CASSFSWSGPGYTF
clone_size: many; v_call: TRBV29-1; j_call: TRBJ2-1; d_call: TRBD2; cdr3_nt: TGCAGCGTCCACTACACCGGGACTAGCAATGAGCAGTTCTTC; cdr3_aa: CSVHYTGTSNEQFF
clone_size: -; v_call: TRBV20-1; j_call: TRBJ2-1; d_call: -; cdr3_nt: TGCAGTGCTTTAGTGGCACTGGGGTATAATGAGCAGTTCTTC; cdr3_aa: CSALVALGYNEQFF
clone_size: -; v_call: TRBV10-3; j_call: TRBJ2-1; d_call: TRBD2; cdr3_nt: TGTGCCATCAGCGCGACTAGCGGGGGGGGAGAGCAGTTCTTC; cdr3_aa: CAISATSGGGEQFF
clone_size: many; v_call: TRBV3-1; j_call: TRBJ2-1; d_call: -; cdr3_nt: TGTGCCAGCAGCCAAGGAAGGCATGAGCAGTTCTTC; cdr3_aa: CASSQGRHEQFF
clone_size: -; v_call: TRBV5-1; j_call: TRBJ2-7; d_call: -; cdr3_nt: TGCGCCAGCAGCGTGAGGGGGTTGGATTCCGAGCAGTACTTC; cdr3_aa: CASSVRGLDSEQYF
clone_size: few; v_call: TRBV20-1; j_call: TRBJ2-3; d_call: -; cdr3_nt: TGCAGTATTCGCCGCGGGAGCACAGATACGCAGTATTTT; cdr3_aa: CSIRRGSTDTQYF
clone_size: many; v_call: TRBV5-5; j_call: TRBJ2-1; d_call: -; cdr3_nt: TGTGCCAGCAGCTTGACGGCTAGCGCTGGGGGTGAGCAGTTCTTC; cdr3_aa: CASSLTASAGGEQFF
clone_size: few; v_call: TRBV5-1; j_call: TRBJ2-7; d_call: -; cdr3_nt: TGCGCCAGCAGCCGACGAGCCCCGAAAAGCTACGAGCAGTACTTC; cdr3_aa: CASSRRAPKSYEQYF
clone_size: -; v_call: TRBV14; j_call: TRBJ2-7; d_call: TRBD1; cdr3_nt: TGTGCCAGCAGCACATCCGGGACAGGGAGGTACGAGCAGTACTTC; cdr3_aa: CASSTSGTGRYEQYF
clone_size: few; v_call: TRBV12-3/TRBV12-4; j_call: TRBJ1-2; d_call: -; cdr3_nt: TGTGCCAGCAGTTTCCTCCCCGGGAGGGGCTACACCTTC; cdr3_aa: CASSFLPGRGYTF
clone_size: many; v_call: TRBV20-1; j_call: TRBJ2-2; d_call: TRBD2; cdr3_nt: TGCAGTGCTAGAGCCCCTAGCGGGGGCGACACCGGGGAGCTGTTTTTT; cdr3_aa: CSARAPSGGDTGELFF
clone_size: few; v_call: TRBV7-8; j_call: TRBJ2-1; d_call: -; cdr3_nt: TGTGCCAGCAGCTTAACTTCGGCAGGGTACTACAATGAGCAGTTCTTC; cdr3_aa: CASSLTSAGYYNEQFF
clone_size: -; v_call: TRBV12-3/TRBV12-4; j_call: TRBJ1-1; d_call: -; cdr3_nt: TGTGCCAGCAGTTTCGGTCGGTTGAACACTGAAGCTTTCTTT; cdr3_aa: CASSFGRLNTEAFF
clone_size: few; v_call: TRBV20-1; j_call: TRBJ2-7; d_call: -; cdr3_nt: TGCAGTGCTAGACTTAACCCGGGCTACGAGCAGTACTTC; cdr3_aa: CSARLNPGYEQYF
clone_size: -; v_call: TRBV10-3; j_call: TRBJ2-5; d_call: TRBD2; cdr3_nt: TGTGCCATCAGGTTAGCGGGAGAAGAGACCCAGTACTTC; cdr3_aa: CAIRLAGEETQYF
clone_size: -; v_call: TRBV5-6; j_call: TRBJ2-7; d_call: -; cdr3_nt: TGTGCCAGCAGATACCTAGAGGAGCAGTACTTC; cdr3_aa: CASRYLEEQYF
clone_size: few; v_call: TRBV12-3/TRBV12-4; j_call: TRBJ2-1; d_call: TRBD2; cdr3_nt: TGTGCCAGCAGTTCCACTACTAGCGGGAGGATGGACAATGAGCAGTTCTTC; cdr3_aa: CASSSTTSGRMDNEQFF
clone_size: -; v_call: TRBV7-2; j_call: TRBJ2-3; d_call: -; cdr3_nt: TGTGCCAGCAGCCCCCGGGTAGCGACCCTCACAGATACGCAGTATTTT; cdr3_aa: CASSPRVATLTDTQYF
clone_size: -; v_call: TRBV11-2; j_call: TRBJ2-5; d_call: -; cdr3_nt: TGTGCCAGCAGCTTATCGCGGGTTACCCAAGAGACCCAGTACTTC; cdr3_aa: CASSLSRVTQETQYF
clone_size: -; v_call: TRBV2; j_call: TRBJ2-1; d_call: TRBD2; cdr3_nt: TGTGCCAGCAGTGAACGTCGAGCGGGAGTGCCCACTGAGCAGTTCTTC; cdr3_aa: CASSERRAGVPTEQFF
clone_size: few; v_call: TRBV29-1; j_call: TRBJ2-3; d_call: -; cdr3_nt: TGCAGCGTTGGAGGGGGGGCAGCGACTAGCACAGATACGCAGTATTTT; cdr3_aa: CSVGGGAATSTDTQYF
clone_size: -; v_call: TRBV6-5; j_call: TRBJ2-3; d_call: -; cdr3_nt: TGTGCCAGCAGTTATGTCGTGGCAGATACGCAGTATTTT; cdr3_aa: CASSYVVADTQYF
clone_size: few; v_call: TRBV18; j_call: TRBJ2-7; d_call: -; cdr3_nt: TGTGCCAGCTCCCCCAACGGGGCCCCCTACGAGCAGTACTTC; cdr3_aa: CASSPNGAPYEQYF
clone_size: few; v_call: TRBV4-3; j_call: TRBJ2-1; d_call: TRBD2; cdr3_nt: TGCGCCAGCAGCCTGACTAGCGGGAGTGAATACAATGAGCAGTTCTTC; cdr3_aa: CASSLTSGSEYNEQFF
clone_size: -; v_call: TRBV12-3/TRBV12-4; j_call: TRBJ2-2; d_call: TRBD1; cdr3_nt: TGTGCCAGCAGTATTGCAGGGGGCGCTAACACCGGGGAGCTGTTTTTT; cdr3_aa: CASSIAGGANTGELFF
clone_size: few; v_call: TRBV20-1; j_call: TRBJ1-1; d_call: -; cdr3_nt: TGCAGTGCCTCGGATTTGAACACTGAAGCTTTCTTT; cdr3_aa: CSASDLNTEAFF
clone_size: few; v_call: TRBV10-3; j_call: TRBJ2-1; d_call: -; cdr3_nt: TGTGCCATCACTGCACGAGGACCGGGGGATGAGCAGTTCTTC; cdr3_aa: CAITARGPGDEQFF
clone_size: few; v_call: TRBV7-9; j_call: TRBJ2-3; d_call: -; cdr3_nt: TGTGCCAGCAGCTTAGGGCTAGGCGGAGGAGATACGCAGTATTTT; cdr3_aa: CASSLGLGGGDTQYF
clone_size: -; v_call: TRBV20-1; j_call: TRBJ2-7; d_call: -; cdr3_nt: TGCAGTGCTAGAGACGGACCCTCCTACGAGCAGTACTTC; cdr3_aa: CSARDGPSYEQYF
clone_size: -; v_call: TRBV20-1; j_call: TRBJ2-5; d_call: TRBD1; cdr3_nt: TGCAGTAACAGGGGACAGGCGAAAGAGACCCAGTACTTC; cdr3_aa: CSNRGQAKETQYF
clone_size: -; v_call: TRBV28; j_call: TRBJ2-7; d_call: TRBD2; cdr3_nt: TGTGCCAGCACCGGACTAGCGCATAACGAGCAGTACTTC; cdr3_aa: CASTGLAHNEQYF
clone_size: few; v_call: TRBV27; j_call: TRBJ2-7; d_call: TRBD1; cdr3_nt: TGTGCCAGCAGTTCGGCGTTGACAGGGAGATCCTACGAGCAGTACTTC; cdr3_aa: CASSSALTGRSYEQYF
clone_size: -; v_call: TRBV12-3/TRBV12-4; j_call: TRBJ2-3; d_call: TRBD2; cdr3_nt: TGTGCCAGCAGTTTTGAGGCCACTAGCGGGGGATACACAGATACGCAGTATTTT; cdr3_aa: CASSFEATSGGYTDTQYF
clone_size: many; v_call: TRBV5-1; j_call: TRBJ2-1; d_call: TRBD2; cdr3_nt: TGCGCCAGCAGGCTTCGGGGACTAGAGCACAATGAGCAGTTCTTC; cdr3_aa: CASRLRGLEHNEQFF
clone_size: -; v_call: TRBV5-1; j_call: TRBJ1-1; d_call: -; cdr3_nt: TGCGCCAGCAGCATCTCCAACACTGAAGCTTTCTTT; cdr3_aa: CASSISNTEAFF
clone_size: -; v_call: TRBV7-3; j_call: TRBJ1-5; d_call: -; cdr3_nt: TGTGCCAGCAGCTGGCTTTCGGGGATTATTGATCAGCCCCAGCATTTT; cdr3_aa: CASSWLSGIIDQPQHF
clone_size: -; v_call: TRBV20-1; j_call: TRBJ1-4; d_call: TRBD1; cdr3_nt: TGCAGTGCTAGAGATCGGGGCAGGGGGCAAGAAAAACTGTTTTTT; cdr3_aa: CSARDRGRGQEKLFF
clone_size: many; v_call: TRBV6-1; j_call: TRBJ1-1; d_call: -; cdr3_nt: TGTGCCAGCAGTGAAGCGCCTGAGAACACTGAAGCTTTCTTT; cdr3_aa: CASSEAPENTEAFF
clone_size: -; v_call: TRBV12-3/TRBV12-4; j_call: TRBJ2-5; d_call: TRBD2; cdr3_nt: TGTGCCAGCAGCCAGCGGGGAAGAGAGACCCAGTACTTC; cdr3_aa: CASSQRGRETQYF
clone_size: -; v_call: TRBV29-1; j_call: TRBJ2-5; d_call: -; cdr3_nt: TGCAGCGTTGCGAGGGCAGGCCAAGAGACCCAGTACTTC; cdr3_aa: CSVARAGQETQYF
clone_size: -; v_call: TRBV19; j_call: TRBJ1-1; d_call: -; cdr3_nt: TGTGCCAGTAGCGTACAGGCGGTCGGGACTGAAGCTTTCTTT; cdr3_aa: CASSVQAVGTEAFF
clone_size: -; v_call: TRBV25-1; j_call: TRBJ1-1; d_call: -; cdr3_nt: TGTGCCAGCAGTCCTTTAGGGACCCTGAACACTGAAGCTTTCTTT; cdr3_aa: CASSPLGTLNTEAFF
clone_size: -; v_call: TRBV27; j_call: TRBJ2-1; d_call: TRBD1; cdr3_nt: TGTGCCAGCGGGACAGTCAATGAGCAGTTCTTC; cdr3_aa: CASGTVNEQFF
clone_size: -; v_call: TRBV6-2/TRBV6-3; j_call: TRBJ2-1; d_call: TRBD2; cdr3_nt: TGTGCCAGCCGTTCTAGCGGGAGCTACAATGAGCAGTTCTTC; cdr3_aa: CASRSSGSYNEQFF
clone_size: few; v_call: TRBV15; j_call: TRBJ2-7; d_call: TRBD1; cdr3_nt: TGTGCCACCAGCAGAGATAAAGGGACAGACTACGAGCAGTACTTC; cdr3_aa: CATSRDKGTDYEQYF
clone_size: -; v_call: TRBV6-1; j_call: TRBJ2-3; d_call: TRBD2; cdr3_nt: TGTGCCAGCAGTGAATACGCGGGGGGCCGGGATACGCAGTATTTT; cdr3_aa: CASSEYAGGRDTQYF
clone_size: few; v_call: TRBV5-6; j_call: TRBJ2-7; d_call: -; cdr3_nt: TGTGCCAGCAGCGCGGAGTACTTC; cdr3_aa: CASSAEYF
clone_size: few; v_call: TRBV20-1; j_call: TRBJ2-1; d_call: -; cdr3_nt: TGCAGTGCCTTCCTCCCCTCCTACAATGAGCAGTTCTTC; cdr3_aa: CSAFLPSYNEQFF
clone_size: few; v_call: TRBV5-8; j_call: TRBJ1-5; d_call: -; cdr3_nt: TGTGCCAGCAACTCATTAGGGTCCGGGGATCAGCCCCAGCATTTT; cdr3_aa: CASNSLGSGDQPQHF
clone_size: few; v_call: TRBV6-5; j_call: TRBJ2-7; d_call: -; cdr3_nt: TGTGCCAGCAGTTTAAAGGAACTCCCCGACGAGCAGTACTTC; cdr3_aa: CASSLKELPDEQYF
clone_size: few; v_call: TRBV2; j_call: TRBJ2-1; d_call: -; cdr3_nt: TGTGCCAGCAGAGACATAGGAATAGCGGAAACCTACAATGAGCAGTTCTTC; cdr3_aa: CASRDIGIAETYNEQFF
clone_size: -; v_call: TRBV14; j_call: TRBJ2-3; d_call: -; cdr3_nt: TGTGCCAGCAGCCGGCAGTTAGGGGATACGCAGTATTTT; cdr3_aa: CASSRQLGDTQYF
clone_size: -; v_call: TRBV11-2; j_call: TRBJ1-1; d_call: -; cdr3_nt: TGTGCCAGCACCCAAGGAACGAGACGGAGGGGGACTGAAGCTTTCTTT; cdr3_aa: CASTQGTRRRGTEAFF
clone_size: few; v_call: TRBV15; j_call: TRBJ2-3; d_call: -; cdr3_nt: TGTGCCACCTCCAAACAGGGTGGGACAGATACGCAGTATTTT; cdr3_aa: CATSKQGGTDTQYF